The 29 T cell receptor beta chains reported below all come from one sample, sequenced in a study of PD-1 and CTLA-4 blockade in melanoma. Libraries were prepared by immunoSEQ multiplex PCR; TCRdb keeps only in-frame clonotypes and omits some of them. The profile shows roughly 30,000 clones, 80% to 95% of them singletons. The sequenced sample was CD8+ T cells from peripheral blood, obtained from a patient given anti-PD-1 treatment. The receptors come from a human donor with melanoma.

The sample holds one count of this clone. This rearrangement joins TRBV7-9 to TRBJ2-2, with D maybe TRBD2 (6 bases). This CDR3 is built from 16 residues. Germline loops: CDR1 SEHNR, CDR2 FQNEAQ (reference sequence). The V end lost 0 bases, the J end lost 4 bases, and 12 bases lay between the germline ends. In DNA form, the CDR3 reads TGTGCCAGCAGCTTAGCCGGGGAGGTGGTCACCGGGGAGCTGTTTTTT. Translated: CASSLAGEVVTGELFF.

V and J are TRBV9 and TRBJ2-7, with 7 bases lining up with TRBD1. Germline CDR1 SGDLS, CDR2 YYNGEE. J gave up 6 bases and V 1 base, and 4 bases lay outside the gene matches. CDR3 length: 13 residues. In DNA form, the CDR3 reads TGTGCCAGCAGCGTAACAGGGGATACCGAGCAGTACTTC. It is translated as CASSVTGDTEQYF.

V gene TRBV28 combines with J gene TRBJ2-2; the D is unclear. Germline assignment: CDR1 MDHEN and CDR2 SYDVKM. The CDR3 is made up of 12 amino acids. V was pared by 2 bases and J by 5 bases, with 3 bases between. The CDR3 spells CASSLNTGELFF. Written as DNA, the CDR3 is TGTGCCAGCAGTTTAAATACCGGGGAGCTGTTTTTT.

The chain uses TRBV19 and TRBJ1-3, with D hard to call. The ends were cut back, 3 bases at V and 0 bases at J, with 9 bases in the middle. CDR1 and CDR2 (germline): LNHDA, SQIVND (reference sequence). The CDR3 has 15 residues. The CDR3 reads CASSMVWTSGNTIYF. The CDR3 DNA reads as TGTGCCAGTAGTATGGTGTGGACCTCTGGAAACACCATATATTTT.

This clone has only a few counts. The rearrangement joins TRBV7-9 to TRBJ1-5, with 8 bases fitting TRBD1. This CDR3 comprises 17 residues. Germline CDR1 reads SEHNR; CDR2 reads FQNEAQ (reference sequence). Unmatched junction bases numbered 8, after V lost 4 bases and J lost 0 bases. CDR3 amino acids: CASSSGQELYSNQPQHF. The CDR3 nucleotides read TGTGCCAGCAGCTCGGGACAGGAACTCTATAGCAATCAGCCCCAGCATTTT. The entire variable domain, with the rest obtained from reference TRBV7-9 and TRBJ1-5, is as follows: DTGVSQNPRHKITKRGQNVTFRCDPISEHNRLYWYRQTLGQGPEFLTYFQNEAQLEKSRLLSDRFSAERPKGSFSTLEIQRTEQGDSAMYLCASSSGQELYSNQPQHFGDGTRLSIL.

This sequence joins TRBV10-3 and TRBJ1-5; maybe TRBD1 (6 bases). The germline V gene has CDR1 ENHRY and CDR2 SYGVKD. The ends were cut back, 3 bases at V and 5 bases at J, with 8 bases in the middle. The CDR3 covers 13 residues. The CDR3 spells CAISDDRYQPQHF. The CDR3 DNA reads TGTGCCATCAGTGACGACAGGTATCAGCCCCAGCATTTT.

The V call is TRBV9, the J call TRBJ2-7; 7 bases fit TRBD2. V shed 0 bases and J 5 bases; nucleotides not matched to a gene: 5. The CDR3 is 14 amino acids. Germline V gene sequence: CDR1 SGDLS, CDR2 YYNGEE. The CDR3 is CASSVGTGGDEQYF. CDR3 DNA: TGTGCCAGCAGCGTAGGAACGGGGGGAGACGAGCAGTACTTC.

The chain uses TRBV7-2 and TRBJ2-1; D unclear. Deletions cut 1 base from V and 8 bases from J, with 12 bases between. Germline V lookup: CDR1 SGHTA, CDR2 FQGNSA. This CDR3 comprises 14 residues. The CDR3 coding sequence is TGTGCCAGCAGCTTAGGGGGTCGAGCGTATGAGCAGTTCTTC. This sequence encodes CASSLGGRAYEQFF.

This clone was found once. This chain uses TRBV3-1 (or the pseudogene TRBV3-2) with TRBJ2-3, with unresolved D. The germline CDR1 and CDR2 sequences are LGHDT and YNNKEL (reference sequence). This CDR3 has 11 amino acids. Trimming stripped 1 base from V and 10 bases from J, with 6 bases between. The CDR3 protein is CASSQGDSQYF. CDR3 DNA: TGTGCCAGCAGCCAAGGAGACTCGCAGTATTTT.

This chain connects TRBV19 to TRBJ1-1; 7 nucleotides line up with TRBD1. Germline loops: CDR1 LNHDA, CDR2 SQIVND (reference sequence). The CDR3 totals 14 residues. V lost 5 bases and J lost 6; bases outside the gene matches: 9. CDR3 protein: CASSSTGLHSEAFF. In nucleotides, the CDR3 is TGTGCCAGTAGTTCGACAGGGTTACATTCTGAAGCTTTCTTT.

The genes are TRBV5-6 and TRBJ2-7; D not certain. The CDR3 is made up of 16 amino acids. The V end lost 1 base, the J end lost 0 bases, and 14 bases lay between the germline ends. Germline V gene lookup returns CDR1 SGHDT and CDR2 YYEEEE. In DNA, the CDR3 is TGTGCCAGCAGCTTGATCATGATGCTGGGCTCCTACGAGCAGTACTTC. It specifies CASSLIMMLGSYEQYF.

The chain combines TRBV28 with TRBJ1-2; possibly TRBD1 for D (5 bases). This CDR3 spans 19 amino acids. In germline, CDR1 is MDHEN, CDR2 SYDVKM. Deletions cut 1 base from V and 3 bases from J, with 24 bases between. CDR3 DNA: TGTGCCAGCAGTTTATCTCTAATTTTTTCGGGGCTAGGCGACTATGGCTACACCTTC. It yields the protein CASSLSLIFSGLGDYGYTF.

This clone was counted a few times. V gene TRBV10-3 combines with J gene TRBJ2-3; TRBD2 matches at 15 bases. The CDR3 extends over 16 amino acids. J was trimmed by 10 bases and V by 0 bases; bases with no gene match: 5. CDR1 and CDR2 from the germline V gene are ENHRY and SYGVKD. The CDR3 loop is CAISESGLAGGDPQYF. CDR3 coding DNA: TGTGCCATCAGTGAGTCGGGACTAGCGGGAGGAGACCCGCAGTATTTT.

By share, this clone counts as medium-sized (0.01 to 0.1%). The chain recombines TRBV5-1 with TRBJ2-7; D ambiguous. Germline loops: CDR1 SGHRS, CDR2 YFSETQ. The CDR3 length is 13 residues. V was cut by 1 base and J by 5 bases, with 10 bases left in between. The CDR3 sequence: CASSLFTVDEQYF. The CDR3 region has the DNA TGCGCCAGCAGCTTGTTTACGGTGGACGAGCAGTACTTC.

The chain couples TRBV12-3 or TRBV12-4 to TRBJ2-5; 7 positions match TRBD2. Trimming removed 7 bases from V and 3 bases from J; junction bases left unmatched: 5. The CDR3 consists of 13 residues. The chain's CDR3 is CASTRGEEETQYF. In DNA, the CDR3 is TGTGCCAGCACCCGGGGGGAAGAAGAGACCCAGTACTTC.

The chain is built from TRBV7-9 and TRBJ2-3, with D possibly TRBD2 on 7 matching bases. The germline V gene encodes CDR1 SEHNR and CDR2 FQNEAQ (reference sequence). V was pared by 1 base and J by 5 bases, with 16 bases between. The CDR3 length is 16 residues. The CDR3 loop reads CASSLEAGAGLDTQYF. The CDR3 coding sequence is TGTGCCAGCAGCTTAGAGGCGGGGGCCGGTTTAGATACGCAGTATTTT.

V is TRBV15 and J is TRBJ2-6; possible D gene TRBD1, 5 bases. CDR1 LNHNV and CDR2 YYDKDF come from the germline V gene (reference sequence). CDR3 length: 19 residues. Trimming took 0 bases from V and 2 from J, leaving 17 bases between them. The CDR3 DNA follows: TGTGCCACCAGCAGAGATGGATGGGGCAAGCGAGCTGGGGCCAACGTCCTGACTTTC. Its protein product is CATSRDGWGKRAGANVLTF. The variable domain in full, completed from reference TRBV15 and TRBJ2-6, reads DAMVIQNPRYQVTQFGKPVTLSCSQTLNHNVMYWYQQKSSQAPKLLFHYYDKDFNNEADTPDNFQSRRPNTSFCFLDIRSPGLGDTAMYLCATSRDGWGKRAGANVLTFGAGSRLTVL.

The rearrangement links TRBV29-1 to TRBJ2-3; 7 bases agree with TRBD2. Germline V gives CDR1 SQVTM, CDR2 ANQGSEA. Trimming cost V 2 bases and J 5 bases; bases outside gene matches: 7. This CDR3 is 14 amino acids long. The CDR3 nucleotides read TGCAGCGTTGAAAGGGTGGGAGGGGAAGATACGCAGTATTTT. Its protein product is CSVERVGGEDTQYF.

This clone was counted once. In nucleotides, the CDR3 is TGTGCCAGCAGCTCGGGACTAGCGGGAGGGGAGCAGTACTTC. Translating gives CASSSGLAGGEQYF. This chain links TRBV7-2 with TRBJ2-7; 16 bases map to TRBD2. V shed 4 bases and J 7 bases; nucleotides not matched to a gene: 1. This CDR3 contains 14 residues. The germline V gene encodes CDR1 SGHTA and CDR2 FQGNSA.

The genes are TRBV6-6 and TRBJ1-1, with 8 nucleotides matching TRBD1. This CDR3 is built from 13 residues. CDR1 and CDR2 (germline): MNHNY, SVGAGI (reference sequence). V lost 5 bases to trimming and J lost 3 bases; unmatched junction nucleotides: 2. The CDR3 coding sequence is TGTGCCAGCAGTCTACAGGGGGACACTGAAGCTTTCTTT. This codes for CASSLQGDTEAFF.

V usage is TRBV6-5 and J usage is TRBJ1-1, with 7 bases lining up with TRBD1. This CDR3 is 14 amino acids long. Germline CDR1 is MNHEY and CDR2 is SVGAGI. V was pared by 5 bases and J by 3 bases, with 6 bases of the junction left unmatched. This chain's CDR3 is CASSTSTGDTEAFF. Written as DNA, the CDR3 is TGTGCCAGCAGTACGTCTACAGGGGACACTGAAGCTTTCTTT.

The chain employs TRBV6-5 and TRBJ2-2; 7 bases map to TRBD1. The junction had 8 bases not matched to a gene; V was cut back by 0 bases and J by 10 bases. Germline assignment: CDR1 MNHEY and CDR2 SVGAGI. The CDR3 has 15 amino acids. As DNA, the CDR3 is TGTGCCAGCAGTTACTCCTCCGGGACAGTCATGGAGCTGTTTTTT. Translating gives CASSYSSGTVMELFF.

V is TRBV27 and J is TRBJ2-2, with D perhaps TRBD1 (5 bases). The CDR3 covers 15 residues. V was trimmed by 2 bases and J by 0 bases, leaving 7 bases between them. The germline V gene has CDR1 MNHEY and CDR2 SMNVEV (reference sequence). Here the CDR3 DNA reads TGTGCCAGCAGTTTAGACAGAGCGAACACCGGGGAGCTGTTTTTT. Its translation: CASSLDRANTGELFF.

CDR3 sequence: CASSPPGIPYEQYF. The CDR3 DNA follows: TGTGCCAGCAGCCCCCCAGGGATCCCCTACGAGCAGTACTTC. The chain combines TRBV7-9 with TRBJ2-7; D might be TRBD1 (5 bases). The CDR3 runs to 14 residues. From germline, CDR1 is SEHNR and CDR2 FQNEAQ (reference sequence). V was shortened by 5 bases and J by 2 bases, with 13 bases between the two germline ends. Complete variable domain (other parts from reference TRBV7-9 and TRBJ2-7): DTGVSQNPRHKITKRGQNVTFRCDPISEHNRLYWYRQTLGQGPEFLTYFQNEAQLEKSRLLSDRFSAERPKGSFSTLEIQRTEQGDSAMYLCASSPPGIPYEQYFGPGTRLTVT.

The CDR3 sequence is CASKGRGEEKLFF. CDR3 nucleotides: TGTGCCAGCAAAGGGAGAGGGGAGGAAAAACTGTTTTTT. This chain uses TRBV6-5 with TRBJ1-4, with D perhaps TRBD1 (5 bases). This CDR3 has 13 residues. Deletions cut 7 bases from V and 8 bases from J, with 14 bases between. Germline-derived CDR1 and CDR2 are MNHEY and SVGAGI.

V usage is TRBV5-1 and J usage is TRBJ2-7; D not resolved. The CDR3 is made up of 13 amino acids. From germline, CDR1 is SGHRS and CDR2 YFSETQ. V lost 4 bases, J lost 3 bases, and 11 bases lay in between. In nucleotides, the CDR3 is TGCGCCAGCAGCGTGGGGTGGGGCTACGAGCAGTACTTC. This codes for CASSVGWGYEQYF. The full variable domain, its missing parts supplied by reference TRBV5-1 and TRBJ2-7, is KAGVTQTPRYLIKTRGQQVTLSCSPISGHRSVSWYQQTPGQGLQFLFEYFSETQRNKGNFPGRFSGRQFSNSRSEMNVSTLELGDSALYLCASSVGWGYEQYFGPGTRLTVT.

V usage is TRBV7-3 and J usage is TRBJ2-1, with no clear D. Germline V gene sequence: CDR1 SGHTA, CDR2 FQGTGA. This CDR3 is 12 amino acids long. The V end was cut by 3 bases, the J end by 1 base, with 1 base between. CDR3 DNA: TGTGCCAGCAGCTTTTCCTACAATGAGCAGTTCTTC. Translating it yields CASSFSYNEQFF. Looking up the rest from reference TRBV7-3 and TRBJ2-1 gives the full variable domain: GAGVSQTPSNKVTEKGKYVELRCDPISGHTALYWYRQSLGQGPEFLIYFQGTGAADDSGLPNDRFFAVRPEGSVSTLKIQRTERGDSAVYLCASSFSYNEQFFGPGTRLTVL.

This sequence joins TRBV10-1 and TRBJ2-1; no firm D call. The CDR3 length is 12 residues. The germline gives CDR1 WNHNN, CDR2 SYGVQD (reference sequence). The V end was cut by 1 base, the J end by 10 bases, with 8 bases between. The CDR3 spells CASSEYGLEQFF. Here the CDR3 DNA reads TGCGCCAGCAGTGAGTACGGTCTAGAGCAGTTCTTC.

The V gene is TRBV20-1, the J gene TRBJ1-6; D is unclear. V shed 6 bases and J shed 14 bases, with 8 bases lying between them. This CDR3 region has 9 residues. Germline V gene lookup returns CDR1 DFQATT and CDR2 SNEGSKA (reference sequence). CDR3 nucleotide sequence: TGCAGTGCATCGGAGTCCCTCCACTTT. Amino acids: CSASESLHF.